These 17 T cell receptor beta chains share one sample of origin, sequenced in a study of long-term antiretroviral therapy in people with HIV. Survey-level immunoSEQ v3.0 assays were run. This table comes from immunoSEQ multiplex PCR, and its TCRdb copy is limited to in-frame clones, with some not included. The profile shows more than 15,000 clones, 90% to 95% of them singletons. Material: unsorted PBMCs, obtained 0.6 years after starting antiretroviral therapy. Receptors were obtained from a middle-aged woman with HIV.

The rearrangement joins TRBV5-1 to TRBJ1-1; D is unresolved. V was shortened by 1 base and J by 5 bases, with 12 bases between the two germline ends. This CDR3 is built from 14 residues. Germline values: CDR1 SGHRS, CDR2 YFSETQ. DNA for the CDR3: TGCGCCAGCAGCTTGTTCGGATCGGGGACTGAAGCTTTCTTT. Translated, it gives CASSLFGSGTEAFF.

The V call is TRBV5-5, the J call TRBJ2-1, with 8 bases identical to TRBD2. The CDR3 runs 15 residues. Trimming removed 0 bases from V and 5 bases from J; junction bases left unmatched: 4. The germline V gene encodes CDR1 SGHKS and CDR2 YYEKEE (reference sequence). The CDR3, as DNA: TGTGCCAGCAGCTTGGATCGGACTAGCAACAATGAGCAGTTCTTC. It is translated as CASSLDRTSNNEQFF.

This rearrangement joins TRBV27 to TRBJ2-6, with D maybe TRBD1 (5 bases). V lost 2 bases, J lost 2 bases, and 16 bases lay in between. The length of the CDR3 is 18 residues. The germline V gene has CDR1 MNHEY and CDR2 SMNVEV (reference sequence). CDR3 protein: CASSLVGLGKTGANVLTF. The CDR3 bases are TGTGCCAGCAGTTTAGTGGGGCTTGGGAAGACTGGGGCCAACGTCCTGACTTTC.

The rearrangement uses TRBV7-2 and TRBJ2-3; unclear D gene. This CDR3 spans 16 amino acids. With 7 bases removed from V and 0 bases from J, the gap between germline ends came to 17 bases. CDR1 SGHTA and CDR2 FQGNSA come from the germline V gene. The CDR3 protein is CASTNRPVGSTDTQYF. The CDR3 nucleotides read TGTGCCAGCACCAACCGCCCGGTAGGAAGCACAGATACGCAGTATTTT.

The gene calls are TRBV7-9 and TRBJ2-7; D is possibly TRBD1 (6 bases). Trimming stripped 3 bases from V and 5 bases from J, with 14 bases between. Germline V gene data show CDR1 as SEHNR and CDR2 as FQNEAQ (reference sequence). CDR3 length: 14 amino acids. The CDR3 coding sequence is TGTGCCAGCAGCTTGGACAGTTCTTTAGACGAGCAGTACTTC. Encoded protein: CASSLDSSLDEQYF.

This sequence joins TRBV7-8 and TRBJ2-6; no reliable D call. CDR3 size: 14 residues. Trimming took 3 bases from V and 0 from J, leaving 3 bases between them. Per germline, CDR1 SGHVS and CDR2 FQNEAQ. CDR3 nucleotide sequence: TGTGCCAGCAGCTTCATCTCTGGGGCCAACGTCCTGACTTTC. As protein: CASSFISGANVLTF.

This clone has just one count. CDR3 sequence reads: CASSLALIGTGRNAPLHF. DNA for the CDR3: TGTGCCAGCAGCTTAGCGCTTATTGGGACAGGGAGAAATGCACCCCTCCACTTT. This chain joins TRBV7-2 and TRBJ1-6; 9 bases align to TRBD1. Germline V gives CDR1 SGHTA, CDR2 FQGNSA. V shed 0 bases and J 11 bases; nucleotides not matched to a gene: 14. The CDR3 has 18 residues.

V and J are TRBV18 and TRBJ1-1; D possibly corresponds to TRBD1 (6 bases). The CDR3 extends over 13 amino acids. V lost 5 bases, J lost 4 bases, and 11 bases lay in between. Germline V gene data show CDR1 as KGHSH and CDR2 as LQKENI. CDR3 nucleotides: TGTGCCAGCTCATCTACAGGGTCCACTGAAGCTTTCTTT. The encoded protein is CASSSTGSTEAFF.

This chain uses TRBV9 with TRBJ1-6, with D unresolved. V lost 4 bases and J 10 bases, leaving 15 bases between the germline ends. The germline V gene has CDR1 SGDLS and CDR2 YYNGEE. CDR3 size: 14 residues. CDR3 protein: CASSPQSERSPLHF. CDR3 DNA sequence: TGTGCCAGCAGCCCCCAGAGTGAGAGATCACCCCTCCACTTT. Full variable domain (rest looked up from reference TRBV9 and TRBJ1-6): DSGVTQTPKHLITATGQRVTLRCSPRSGDLSVYWYQQSLDQGLQFLIQYYNGEERAKGNILERFSAQQFPDLHSELNLSSLELGDSALYFCASSPQSERSPLHFGNGTRLTVT.

V and J are TRBV19 and TRBJ1-6, with D possibly TRBD1 on 5 matching bases. Looked up from germline, CDR1 is LNHDA and CDR2 is SQIVND (reference sequence). The V end was cut by 1 base, the J end by 6 bases, with 7 bases between. CDR3 length equals 14 residues. The CDR3 sequence is CASSIAGFNSPLHF. The CDR3 DNA is TGTGCCAGTAGTATAGCAGGGTTTAATTCACCCCTCCACTTT.

With regard to this clone: The sample contains more than one DNA sequence encoding this CDR3. The rearrangement joins TRBV30 to TRBJ1-1, with D unclear. Germline lookup yields CDR1 GTSNPN and CDR2 SVGIG (reference sequence). Trimming cost V 3 bases and J 10 bases, with 12 bases left between them. The CDR3 length is 11 residues. CDR3 DNA: TGTGCCTGGAGCCGGCGACGGAGAGCTTTCTTT. It specifies CAWSRRRRAFF.

This clone was recorded a few times. The chain employs TRBV12-5 and TRBJ2-2, with D perhaps TRBD1 or TRBD2 (5 bases each). The CDR3 sequence is 14 residues long. Trimming pared 6 bases from V and 4 bases from J, leaving 12 bases between. Germline V lookup: CDR1 LGHNT, CDR2 FRNRAP. CDR3 loop: CASGVGGTTGELFF. CDR3 sequence (DNA): TGTGCTAGTGGGGTTGGGGGAACCACCGGGGAGCTGTTTTTT.

The chain couples TRBV6-1 to TRBJ1-2, with 8 positions matching TRBD1. This CDR3 spans 15 amino acids. Germline V gene data show CDR1 as MNHNS and CDR2 as SASEGT. Trimming removed 5 bases from V and 3 bases from J; junction bases left unmatched: 8. This chain's CDR3 is CASSRPGQEDYGYTF. CDR3 nucleotides: TGTGCCAGCAGTAGGCCGGGACAGGAAGACTATGGCTACACCTTC.

This chain joins TRBV5-1 and TRBJ1-1; D unresolved. Germline V gene lookup returns CDR1 SGHRS and CDR2 YFSETQ. Trimming took off 0 bases at V and 4 bases at J, with 10 bases between the two ends. The CDR3 spans 14 residues. The CDR3 reads CASSLDRVFTEAFF. For the CDR3, the DNA is TGCGCCAGCAGCTTGGACAGAGTCTTCACTGAAGCTTTCTTT. Full variable domain (remainder filled in from reference TRBV5-1 and TRBJ1-1): KAGVTQTPRYLIKTRGQQVTLSCSPISGHRSVSWYQQTPGQGLQFLFEYFSETQRNKGNFPGRFSGRQFSNSRSEMNVSTLELGDSALYLCASSLDRVFTEAFFGQGTRLTVV.

This chain uses TRBV4-1 with TRBJ1-3; D remains unclear. CDR3 length equals 15 residues. CDR1 MGHRA and CDR2 YSYEKL come from the germline V gene. V was cut by 8 bases and J by 2 bases, with 16 bases left in between. The CDR3 DNA reads TGCGCCAGCCTCGACATGGGGAGCACTGGAAACACCATATATTTT. Translated: CASLDMGSTGNTIYF.

This chain connects TRBV10-1 to TRBJ1-3; 11 positions agree with TRBD1. The CDR3 consists of 17 residues. Germline lookup yields CDR1 WNHNN and CDR2 SYGVQD (reference sequence). With V trimmed by 3 bases and J by 4 bases, 8 bases remained unmatched. The CDR3 region is CASSDRGTGGRGNTIYF. The CDR3 region has the DNA TGCGCCAGCAGTGATAGGGGGACAGGGGGGAGAGGAAACACCATATATTTT.

V is TRBV29-1 and J is TRBJ2-3; 9 bases map to TRBD2. Germline CDR1 SQVTM, CDR2 ANQGSEA. The ends lost 4 bases at V and 2 bases at J; junction bases unmatched: 7. This CDR3 region has 15 residues. The CDR3 spells CSVVGLAGNTDTQYF. The CDR3 nucleotides are TGCAGCGTTGTAGGGCTAGCGGGGAACACAGATACGCAGTATTTT.